This TCR beta chain was profiled in a study of control samples from healthy donors and cancer patients. V dropped 0 bases and J dropped 0; count of bases not matched to a gene: 4. Per germline, CDR1 SGHRS and CDR2 YFSETQ. The CDR3 has 17 amino acids. The assay was immunoSEQ multiplex PCR, and TCRdb's table has in-frame clones only and misses some. The sample holds about 55,000 clones, 90% to 95% seen once. The rearrangement joins TRBV5-1 to TRBJ2-1; the match to TRBD2 covers 9 bases. Input material: blood. This sequence was found in a man aged 30 to 45 in good health. CDR3 DNA: TGCGCCAGCAGCTTGGGACTAGCGGAGAGCTCCTACAATGAGCAGTTCTTC. It yields the protein CASSLGLAESSYNEQFF.